This TCR beta chain was captured in a study of brain T cells in children with intractable seizures. This clone is a singleton in its sample. Its antigen remains unknown. General study findings and limits: Pre-surgery blood may have been undersampled, hiding some clones.

Generated by immunoSEQ multiplex PCR, the TCRdb table keeps only in-frame clones and is missing some. The sample carries about 76,000 clones, roughly 91% recorded once. Sequencing was limited to surgery cases with top T cell transcript signatures in brain tissue. The sequence was obtained from a boy under two years old with tuberous sclerosis and intractable seizures. The specimen comprised peripheral blood, sampled at surgery.

CDR3: CASSLASSGYNEQFF. The CDR3, as DNA: TGTGCCAGTAGTCTGGCGTCTAGCGGATACAATGAGCAGTTCTTC. This rearrangement joins TRBV19 to TRBJ2-1; 7 positions match TRBD2. J was trimmed by 4 bases and V by 5 bases; bases with no gene match: 8. The CDR3 consists of 15 residues. Looked up from germline, CDR1 is LNHDA and CDR2 is SQIVND (reference sequence).